The following is a T cell receptor (beta chain) sequence with its context. Its antigen is currently unknown. TCRdb's copy holds only in-frame clones and misses some; the assay was immunoSEQ multiplex PCR. The sample carries roughly 2,300,000 clones, less than 95% recorded once. The entry originates in a study of shared clonotypes between healthy human individuals. General study results and limits: Against clonotypes common to all four donors, non-shared ones had lower generation probabilities.

CDR3 length: 14 amino acids. The V gene's germline CDR1 is MDHEN and CDR2 SYDVKM. The ends were cut back, 5 bases at V and 3 bases at J, with 13 bases in the middle. The specimen was naive CD4+ T cells from PBMCs. As for subset: CD45RA+ positively selected. This TCR was recovered from a man between 18 and 35 years old in good health. Some clones in this sample may be carry-over from other donors' samples. The rearrangement uses TRBV28 and TRBJ1-1; maybe TRBD1 (6 bases). The CDR3 coding sequence is TGTGCCAGCAGTGACCTAGGGGGAGACACTGAAGCTTTCTTT. Its translation is CASSDLGGDTEAFF.